The 27 T cell receptor beta chains below were found in one sample sequenced in a study of response to subunit inactivated influenza vaccine. TCRdb itself ran the RT-PCR reads through MiXCR, one entry per CDR3 protein. The table shows about 500,000 distinct CDR3 sequences, with approximately 15% occurring only once. Sequencing was performed on CD4+ T cells sorted from PBMCs, taken 23 to 25 months after vaccination. The receptor source for this set is a man between 45 and 75 years old who received an inactivated influenza vaccine.

This clonotype was observed a handful of times. The chain recombines TRBV20-1 with TRBJ1-5; no definite D call. The CDR3 is 14 amino acids. Trimming left V 1 base short and J 2 bases short, with 9 bases between. CDR1 is DFQATT, CDR2 SNEGSKA, per germline (reference sequence). The CDR3 sequence is CSARGVQGNQPQHF. For the CDR3, the DNA is TGCAGTGCTAGAGGGGTGCAGGGCAATCAGCCCCAGCATTTT.

This sequence joins TRBV4-1 and TRBJ1-2, with TRBD1 identical over 8 bases. CDR3 length equals 15 residues. The V and J ends lost 3 bases and 4 bases, in that order; junction bases with no gene match: 7. Germline CDR1 reads MGHRA; CDR2 reads YSYEKL. The CDR3 here is CASSQQQGETYGYTF. The CDR3 DNA reads TGCGCCAGCAGCCAGCAACAGGGGGAGACCTATGGCTACACCTTC.

In this sample, this clonotype turned up a few times. This rearrangement joins TRBV28 to TRBJ2-7, with D unresolved. Trimming removed 4 bases at V and 3 bases at J, with 7 bases between. Looked up from germline, CDR1 is MDHEN and CDR2 is SYDVKM. This CDR3 is built from 12 residues. The CDR3 protein is CASSSVVYEQYF. CDR3 DNA: TGTGCCAGCAGTTCGGTGGTCTACGAGCAGTACTTC.

This clonotype was found many times. The chain links TRBV20-1 to TRBJ1-5; no definite D call. CDR3 size: 12 residues. CDR1 DFQATT and CDR2 SNEGSKA come from the germline V gene (reference sequence). Trimming removed 1 base from V and 7 bases from J, with 8 bases in between. The CDR3 sequence: CSARGGEQPQHF. The CDR3 DNA follows: TGCAGTGCTAGAGGTGGAGAACAGCCCCAGCATTTT.

The chain uses TRBV5-1 and TRBJ2-1; 7 bases line up with TRBD2. Germline V gives CDR1 SGHRS, CDR2 YFSETQ. The CDR3 has 15 amino acids. V lost 4 bases to trimming and J lost 2 bases; unmatched junction nucleotides: 6. The CDR3 bases are TGCGCCAGCAGCACCGGGGAGGGCACCTACAATGAGCAGTTCTTC. This codes for CASSTGEGTYNEQFF.

This clonotype was counted between two and nine times. The chain recombines TRBV20-1 with TRBJ2-2; 9 bases map to TRBD2. The CDR3 spans 16 residues. After removal of 3 bases from V and 4 bases from J, the junction contained 9 bases not matched to a gene. Germline CDR1 and CDR2: DFQATT and SNEGSKA (reference sequence). This CDR3 reads CSARVLAGVGTGELFF. CDR3 DNA sequence: TGCAGTGCTAGGGTATTAGCGGGAGTTGGCACCGGGGAGCTGTTTTTT.

Only a few counts were recorded for this clonotype. The rearrangement joins TRBV3-1 to TRBJ1-2; D is uncertain. CDR3 length: 14 amino acids. The germline CDR1 and CDR2 sequences are LGHDT and YNNKEL (reference sequence). With 1 base removed from V and 4 bases from J, the gap between germline ends came to 10 bases. This CDR3 reads CASSQVARGYGYTF. The DNA for the CDR3 is TGTGCCAGCAGCCAAGTTGCGAGAGGCTATGGCTACACCTTC.

This chain joins TRBV10-3 and TRBJ2-3, with 10 positions matching TRBD2. Germline trimming cut 4 bases from V and 4 bases from J; bases unmatched to any gene: 5. The CDR3 has 15 residues. Per the germline V gene, CDR1 is ENHRY and CDR2 is SYGVKD. The CDR3 here is CAISGGLAVPDTQYF. In DNA, the CDR3 is TGTGCCATCAGTGGCGGACTAGCGGTCCCAGATACGCAGTATTTT.

CDR3 coding DNA: TGTGCCAGCAGTGACCGTGTCTCTGGAAACACCATATATTTT. Translated: CASSDRVSGNTIYF. V usage is TRBV2 and J usage is TRBJ1-3; D not certain. CDR3 length: 14 residues. Germline V gives CDR1 SNHLY, CDR2 FYNNEI. V was trimmed by 3 bases and J by 0 bases, leaving 6 bases between them.

The V and J genes are TRBV7-9 and TRBJ2-7; D is unclear. Germline V lookup: CDR1 SEHNR, CDR2 FQNEAQ (reference sequence). CDR3 length: 13 amino acids. The V and J ends lost 4 bases and 3 bases respectively, with 10 bases between them. CDR3: CASSSTVVYEQYF. The CDR3 nucleotides read TGTGCCAGCAGCTCCACTGTCGTCTACGAGCAGTACTTC.

J is TRBJ1-5 and V is TRBV7-9; 8 bases are a match to TRBD1. V was pared by 5 bases and J by 2 bases, with 8 bases of the junction left unmatched. Per the germline V gene, CDR1 is SEHNR and CDR2 is FQNEAQ (reference sequence). CDR3 length: 16 amino acids. The CDR3 DNA reads TGTGCCAGCAGCCTGGGGACAGGATCTGGCAATCAGCCCCAGCATTTT. Translating it yields CASSLGTGSGNQPQHF.

This chain connects TRBV5-1 to TRBJ2-3, with 8 bases matching TRBD2. CDR3 length: 15 amino acids. The germline V gene encodes CDR1 SGHRS and CDR2 YFSETQ. V trimming: 5 bases; J trimming: 0 bases; junction bases outside the gene matches: 5. CDR3: CASSDPSGSTDTQYF. The CDR3 region has the DNA TGCGCCAGCAGTGATCCTAGCGGGAGCACAGATACGCAGTATTTT.

This clonotype was counted only a few times. The chain joins TRBV20-1 to TRBJ1-5; D not certain. V lost 0 bases and J lost 3, with 12 bases in between. The CDR3 totals 15 residues. Germline values: CDR1 DFQATT, CDR2 SNEGSKA (reference sequence). In DNA form, the CDR3 reads TGCAGTGCTAGAGAGGGCACCGGCAACAATCAGCCCCAGCATTTT. Translation gives CSAREGTGNNQPQHF.

This rearrangement joins TRBV12-3 or TRBV12-4 to TRBJ2-1, with 7 nucleotides matching TRBD2. There are 14 residues in the CDR3. J was trimmed by 2 bases and V by 6 bases; bases with no gene match: 4. The CDR3 sequence is CASRIGTTYNEQFF. The CDR3 DNA sequence: TGTGCCAGCAGGATCGGGACTACCTACAATGAGCAGTTCTTC.

The rearrangement joins TRBV20-1 to TRBJ2-7; 15 bases fit TRBD2. V was pared by 3 bases and J by 5 bases, with 5 bases of the junction left unmatched. The germline CDR1 and CDR2 sequences are DFQATT and SNEGSKA (reference sequence). CDR3 length: 15 residues. The CDR3 is CSASGTSGRFDEQYF. CDR3 DNA: TGCAGTGCTAGCGGGACTAGCGGGAGGTTCGACGAGCAGTACTTC.

The V gene is TRBV20-1, the J gene TRBJ2-7, with D perhaps matching TRBD2 (6 bases). Per germline, CDR1 DFQATT and CDR2 SNEGSKA (reference sequence). The CDR3 has 14 residues. V shed 6 bases and J shed 4 bases, with 19 bases lying between them. The CDR3 region is CSARGNRNRYEQYF. CDR3 in DNA: TGCAGTGCCCGGGGGAACAGGAACAGGTACGAGCAGTACTTC.

In DNA, the CDR3 is TGTGCCAGCAGTTTCCCTCCGACGGACTATAGCAATCAGCCCCAGCATTTT. Translating it yields CASSFPPTDYSNQPQHF. The chain employs TRBV28 and TRBJ1-5; D uncertain. The CDR3 consists of 17 residues. Trimming removed 3 bases at V and 0 bases at J, with 15 bases between. Germline V lookup: CDR1 MDHEN, CDR2 SYDVKM.

The sample holds many counts of this clonotype. V usage is TRBV27 and J usage is TRBJ2-7, with 8 bases matching TRBD1. This CDR3 comprises 12 residues. J was trimmed by 11 bases and V by 5 bases; bases with no gene match: 8. Germline V gene sequence: CDR1 MNHEY, CDR2 SMNVEV (reference sequence). Here the CDR3 reads CASSLSGQGEYF. In DNA form, the CDR3 reads TGTGCCAGCAGTCTTTCAGGACAGGGCGAGTACTTC.

The chain combines TRBV15 with TRBJ1-2; no reliable D call. The CDR3 loop spans 15 amino acids. Germline-derived CDR1 and CDR2 are LNHNV and YYDKDF (reference sequence). V was shortened by 0 bases and J by 5 bases, with 13 bases between the two germline ends. CDR3 amino acids: CATSRDYGVSYGYTF. The CDR3 DNA reads TGTGCCACCAGCAGAGATTATGGGGTTTCTTATGGCTACACCTTC.

This clonotype was seen a few times. This chain joins TRBV4-2 and TRBJ1-3, with 7 bases that match TRBD1. This CDR3 contains 17 residues. Germline V gene data show CDR1 as LGHNA and CDR2 as YNFKEQ. Losses at the gene ends were 4 bases for V and 0 bases for J; bases not matched to a gene: 9. In DNA form, the CDR3 reads TGTGCCAGCAGCCCCAGGGGGGGACCCGTCTCTGGAAACACCATATATTTT. Translating gives CASSPRGGPVSGNTIYF.

This clonotype was seen a few times. The rearrangement links TRBV6-4 to TRBJ1-1; no firm D call. Germline-derived CDR1 and CDR2 are MRHNA and SNTAGT. V lost 3 bases and J 5 bases, leaving 13 bases between the germline ends. The CDR3 sequence is 14 residues long. The CDR3 is CASSDSQALTEAFF. CDR3 DNA: TGTGCCAGCAGTGATTCGCAGGCTTTGACTGAAGCTTTCTTT.

The genes are TRBV3-1 and TRBJ1-4, with D maybe TRBD1 (6 bases). This CDR3 is built from 18 residues. V was trimmed by 2 bases and J by 4 bases, leaving 20 bases between them. The germline V gene encodes CDR1 LGHDT and CDR2 YNNKEL (reference sequence). The CDR3 sequence: CASSQITSGGANNEKLFF. The CDR3 DNA sequence: TGTGCCAGCAGCCAAATTACATCCGGGGGCGCGAATAATGAAAAACTGTTTTTT. The full variable domain, in which reference TRBV3-1 and TRBJ1-4 provide the parts outside the CDR3, is DTAVSQTPKYLVTQMGNDKSIKCEQNLGHDTMYWYKQDSKKFLKIMFSYNNKELIINETVPNRFSPKSPDKAHLNLHINSLELGDSAVYFCASSQITSGGANNEKLFFGSGTQLSVL.

The chain employs TRBV12-3 or TRBV12-4 and TRBJ2-5; TRBD1 aligns across 10 bases. The J segment lost 5 bases and the V segment lost 3 bases, leaving 6 bases of the junction unmatched. This CDR3 is built from 15 residues. CDR3: CASSFRQGARETQYF. The DNA of the CDR3 is TGTGCCAGCAGTTTCAGACAGGGGGCGAGGGAGACCCAGTACTTC.

This clonotype was found a few times. The chain links TRBV20-1 to TRBJ2-2; D might be TRBD2 (5 bases). This CDR3 region has 13 residues. V lost 3 bases and J 2 bases, leaving 7 bases between the germline ends. CDR1 and CDR2 from the germline V gene are DFQATT and SNEGSKA (reference sequence). The CDR3: CSASPGNTGELFF. CDR3 nucleotides: TGCAGTGCTAGCCCGGGAAACACCGGGGAGCTGTTTTTT.

The rearrangement links TRBV11-1 to TRBJ1-2; a possible D gene is TRBD1 (5 bases). The length of the CDR3 is 15 residues. With 0 bases removed from V and 4 bases from J, the gap between germline ends came to 12 bases. Germline loops: CDR1 SGHAT, CDR2 FQDESV (reference sequence). The chain's CDR3 is CASSLAREAAYGYTF. The DNA for the CDR3 is TGTGCCAGCAGCTTAGCCAGGGAGGCGGCCTATGGCTACACCTTC. Full variable domain (rest looked up from reference TRBV11-1 and TRBJ1-2): EAEVAQSPRYKITEKSQAVAFWCDPISGHATLYWYRQILGQGPELLVQFQDESVVDDSQLPKDRFSAERLKGVDSTLKIQPAELGDSAMYLCASSLAREAAYGYTFGSGTRLTVV.

The chain is built from TRBV5-1 and TRBJ2-3; 8 positions match TRBD1. The CDR3 extends over 14 amino acids. After removal of 4 bases from V and 7 bases from J, the junction contained 8 bases not matched to a gene. Looked up from germline, CDR1 is SGHRS and CDR2 is YFSETQ. The CDR3 loop reads CASSPRTGSHTQYF. CDR3 sequence (DNA): TGCGCCAGCAGCCCCCGGACAGGGAGCCATACGCAGTATTTT.

V gene TRBV11-2 combines with J gene TRBJ1-1; D is undetermined. Trimming pared 1 base from V and 5 bases from J, leaving 11 bases between. Looked up from germline, CDR1 is SGHAT and CDR2 is FQNNGV. The CDR3 totals 14 residues. CDR3 sequence reads: CASSLGATSTEAFF. CDR3 bases: TGTGCCAGCAGCTTAGGCGCCACCTCTACTGAAGCTTTCTTT.